These 9 T cell receptor beta chains were sequenced from one sample in a study of blood T cell repertoires in COVID-19. Repertoires were generated with immunoSEQ multiplex PCR, while TCRdb's copy carries only in-frame clones and drops some. The table has 130,000 or so clones, approximately 71% seen once. The sample was peripheral blood. The receptors originated from a human donor in a cohort sampled during active COVID-19.

The rearrangement links TRBV6-4 to TRBJ1-1; weak D call: TRBD1 (5 bases). V was shortened by 6 bases and J by 1 base, with 9 bases between the two germline ends. The CDR3 totals 13 residues. CDR1 is MRHNA, CDR2 SNTAGT, per germline. The CDR3 DNA reads as TGTGCCAGCAGGAAACAGGAGAACACTGAAGCTTTCTTT. Its protein is CASRKQENTEAFF.

The CDR3 coding sequence is TGTGCCAGTAGTATACGGTCGGACACTGAAGCTTTCTTT. Its translation is CASSIRSDTEAFF. The chain recombines TRBV19 with TRBJ1-1, with no clear D. The V gene's germline CDR1 is LNHDA and CDR2 SQIVND (reference sequence). Trimming shortened V by 2 bases and J by 3 bases, and 7 bases separated the two germline ends. The CDR3 contains 13 residues.

V usage is TRBV7-8 and J usage is TRBJ2-7; 9 positions match TRBD1. The CDR3 runs 14 residues. V gave up 3 bases and J gave up 2 bases; unmatched junction bases: 2. Germline assignment: CDR1 SGHVS and CDR2 FQNEAQ. CDR3 in DNA: TGTGCCAGCAGCTTGGGACAGGGCACCTACGAGCAGTACTTC. This codes for CASSLGQGTYEQYF.

The chain is built from TRBV7-9 and TRBJ1-1; D might be TRBD1 (5 bases). V was trimmed by 1 base and J by 7 bases, leaving 16 bases between them. The CDR3 runs 15 residues. Germline CDR1 and CDR2: SEHNR and FQNEAQ (reference sequence). Written as DNA, the CDR3 is TGTGCCAGCAGCTTAGAGGCAGGGAAGATGGGTGAAGCTTTCTTT. Amino acid sequence: CASSLEAGKMGEAFF.

The chain joins TRBV5-4 to TRBJ2-7, with 10 bases identical to TRBD2. V dropped 0 bases and J dropped 2; count of bases not matched to a gene: 2. From germline, CDR1 is SGHNT and CDR2 YYREEE (reference sequence). This CDR3 contains 15 residues. In nucleotides, the CDR3 is TGTGCCAGCAGCTTGGGGACTAGCGGTCCCTACGAGCAGTACTTC. As protein: CASSLGTSGPYEQYF.

The J gene is TRBJ2-7, the V gene TRBV11-2; 8 bases map to TRBD1. Germline V gene data show CDR1 as SGHAT and CDR2 as FQNNGV. Losses at the gene ends were 4 bases for V and 7 bases for J; bases not matched to a gene: 9. The CDR3 extends over 14 amino acids. CDR3 loop: CASSSWTGRWEQYF. For the CDR3, the DNA is TGTGCCAGCAGCTCATGGACAGGGAGATGGGAGCAGTACTTC.

This sequence joins TRBV2 and TRBJ1-4; 9 bases are a match to TRBD1. Germline values: CDR1 SNHLY, CDR2 FYNNEI. The CDR3 totals 16 residues. V trimming: 6 bases; J trimming: 0 bases; junction bases outside the gene matches: 5. The CDR3 spells CASSGDRAATNEKLFF. The CDR3 nucleotides read TGTGCCAGCAGCGGGGACAGGGCTGCAACTAATGAAAAACTGTTTTTT.

The V call is TRBV5-4, the J call TRBJ1-1; no reliable D call. The CDR3 spans 13 residues. Germline V gives CDR1 SGHNT, CDR2 YYREEE (reference sequence). Trimming removed 0 bases at V and 3 bases at J, with 6 bases between. The CDR3 region has the DNA TGTGCCAGCAGCTTGGCCCTCTACACTGAAGCTTTCTTT. This encodes CASSLALYTEAFF.

V and J are TRBV7-9 and TRBJ2-7; D gene unclear. Germline V gene lookup returns CDR1 SEHNR and CDR2 FQNEAQ (reference sequence). This CDR3 comprises 11 residues. V gave up 1 base and J gave up 5 bases, with 3 bases separating them. CDR3 nucleotide sequence: TGTGCCAGCAGCTTAGTAGACGAGCAGTACTTC. This gives the protein CASSLVDEQYF.